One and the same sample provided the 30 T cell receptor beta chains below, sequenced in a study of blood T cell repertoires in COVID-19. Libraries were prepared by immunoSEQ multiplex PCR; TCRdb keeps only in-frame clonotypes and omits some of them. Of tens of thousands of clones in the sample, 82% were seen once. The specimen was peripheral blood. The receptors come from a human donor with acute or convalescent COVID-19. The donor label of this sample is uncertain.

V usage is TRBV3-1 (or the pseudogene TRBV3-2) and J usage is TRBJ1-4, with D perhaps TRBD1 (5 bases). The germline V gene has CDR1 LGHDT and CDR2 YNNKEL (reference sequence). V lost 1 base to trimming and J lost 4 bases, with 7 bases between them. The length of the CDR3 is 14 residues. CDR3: CASSQAGINEKLFF. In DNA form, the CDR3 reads TGTGCCAGCAGCCAAGCAGGGATTAATGAAAAACTGTTTTTT.

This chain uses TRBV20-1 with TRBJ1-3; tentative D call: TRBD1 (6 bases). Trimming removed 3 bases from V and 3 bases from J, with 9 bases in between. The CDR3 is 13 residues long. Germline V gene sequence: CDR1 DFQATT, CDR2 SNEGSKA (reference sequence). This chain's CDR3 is CSASNRDGNTIYF. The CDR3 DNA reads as TGCAGTGCTAGTAACAGGGATGGAAACACCATATATTTT.

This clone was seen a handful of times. CDR3 coding DNA: TGTGCCAGCACCGGACAGGGGGTATATGGCTACACCTTC. It translates to CASTGQGVYGYTF. The V call is TRBV2, the J call TRBJ1-2; 10 positions match TRBD1. V lost 7 bases and J lost 5; bases outside the gene matches: 4. The CDR3 is 13 amino acids. In germline, CDR1 is SNHLY, CDR2 FYNNEI.

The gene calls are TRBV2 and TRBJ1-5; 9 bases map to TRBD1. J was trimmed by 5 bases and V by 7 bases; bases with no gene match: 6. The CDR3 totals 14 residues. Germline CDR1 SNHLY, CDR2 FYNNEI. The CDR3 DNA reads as TGTGCCAGCACCCAACAGGGGGCGTATCAGCCCCAGCATTTT. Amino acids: CASTQQGAYQPQHF. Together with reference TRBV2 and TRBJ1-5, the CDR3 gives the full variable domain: EPEVTQTPSHQVTQMGQEVILRCVPISNHLYFYWYRQILGQKVEFLVSFYNNEISEKSEIFDDQFSVERPDGSNFTLKIRSTKLEDSAMYFCASTQQGAYQPQHFGDGTRLSIL.

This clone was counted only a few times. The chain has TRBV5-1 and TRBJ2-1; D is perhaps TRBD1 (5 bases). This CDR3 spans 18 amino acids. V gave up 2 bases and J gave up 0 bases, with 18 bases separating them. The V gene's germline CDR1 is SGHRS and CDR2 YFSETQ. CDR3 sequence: CASSLITQGPSSYNEQFF. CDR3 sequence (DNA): TGCGCCAGCAGCTTAATTACCCAGGGCCCGAGCTCCTACAATGAGCAGTTCTTC.

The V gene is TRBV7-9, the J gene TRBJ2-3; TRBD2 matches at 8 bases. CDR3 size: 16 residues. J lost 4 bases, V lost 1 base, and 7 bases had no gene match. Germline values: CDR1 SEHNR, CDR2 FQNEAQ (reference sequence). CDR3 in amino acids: CASSLGLATFADTQYF. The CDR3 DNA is TGTGCCAGCAGCTTAGGACTAGCGACTTTCGCAGATACGCAGTATTTT.

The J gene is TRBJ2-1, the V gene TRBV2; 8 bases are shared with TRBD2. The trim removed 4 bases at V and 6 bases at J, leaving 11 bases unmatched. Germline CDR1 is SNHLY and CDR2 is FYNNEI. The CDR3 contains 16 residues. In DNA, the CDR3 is TGTGCCAGCAGTGGCCTAGCGGGTGGGCTCGGCAATGAGCAGTTCTTC. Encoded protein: CASSGLAGGLGNEQFF.

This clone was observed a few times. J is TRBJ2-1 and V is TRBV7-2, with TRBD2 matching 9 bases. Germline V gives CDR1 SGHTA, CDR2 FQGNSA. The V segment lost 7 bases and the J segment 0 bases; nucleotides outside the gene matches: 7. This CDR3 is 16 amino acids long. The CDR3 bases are TGTGCCAGCAAATCCCATAGCGGGAGCTCCTACAATGAGCAGTTCTTC. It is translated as CASKSHSGSSYNEQFF.

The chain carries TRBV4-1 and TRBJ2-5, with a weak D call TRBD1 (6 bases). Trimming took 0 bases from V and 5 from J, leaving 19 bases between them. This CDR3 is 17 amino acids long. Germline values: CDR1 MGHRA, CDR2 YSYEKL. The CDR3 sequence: CASSQDGDTYAPETQYF. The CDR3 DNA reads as TGCGCCAGCAGCCAAGATGGGGACACCTATGCGCCGGAGACCCAGTACTTC.

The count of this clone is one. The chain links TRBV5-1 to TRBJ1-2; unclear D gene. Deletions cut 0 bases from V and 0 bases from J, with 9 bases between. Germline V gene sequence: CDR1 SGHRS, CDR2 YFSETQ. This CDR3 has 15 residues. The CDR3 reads CASSLGPEPNYGYTF. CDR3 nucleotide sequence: TGCGCCAGCAGCTTGGGCCCAGAACCTAACTATGGCTACACCTTC.

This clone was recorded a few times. CDR3 protein: CASSPKYKTGWRGLYGYTF. CDR3 coding DNA: TGTGCCAGCAGTCCCAAATATAAGACAGGGTGGCGAGGGCTGTATGGCTACACCTTC. The chain carries TRBV28 and TRBJ1-2; 7 nucleotides match TRBD1. V lost 5 bases, J lost 5 bases, and 23 bases stayed unmatched. The V gene's germline CDR1 is MDHEN and CDR2 SYDVKM. This CDR3 region has 19 residues.

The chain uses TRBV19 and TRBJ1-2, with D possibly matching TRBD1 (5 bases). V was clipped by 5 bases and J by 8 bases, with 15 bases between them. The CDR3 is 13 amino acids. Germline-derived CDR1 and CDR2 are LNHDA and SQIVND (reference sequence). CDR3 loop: CASSPDSTYGYTF. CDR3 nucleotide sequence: TGTGCCAGTAGTCCCGACAGTACCTACGGCTACACCTTC.

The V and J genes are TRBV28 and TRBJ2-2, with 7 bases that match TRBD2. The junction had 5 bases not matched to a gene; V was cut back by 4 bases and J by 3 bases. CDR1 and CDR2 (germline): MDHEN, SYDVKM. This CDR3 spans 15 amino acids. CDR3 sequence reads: CASSSPGRDTGELFF. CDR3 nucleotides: TGTGCCAGCAGTTCCCCGGGGAGGGACACCGGGGAGCTGTTTTTT.

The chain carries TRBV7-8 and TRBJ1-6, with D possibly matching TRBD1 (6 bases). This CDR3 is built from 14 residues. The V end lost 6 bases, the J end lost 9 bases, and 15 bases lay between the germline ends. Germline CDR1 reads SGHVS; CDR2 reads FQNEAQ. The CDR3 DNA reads TGTGCCAGCAGTAAGGCGGGGGGGGCTTCACCCCTCCACTTT. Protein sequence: CASSKAGGASPLHF.

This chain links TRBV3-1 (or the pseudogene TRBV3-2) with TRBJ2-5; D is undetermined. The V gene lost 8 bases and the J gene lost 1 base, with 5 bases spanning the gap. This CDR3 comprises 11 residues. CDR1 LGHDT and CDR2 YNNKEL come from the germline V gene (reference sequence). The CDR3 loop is CASLFQETQYF. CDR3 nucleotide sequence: TGTGCCAGCCTTTTCCAAGAGACCCAGTACTTC.

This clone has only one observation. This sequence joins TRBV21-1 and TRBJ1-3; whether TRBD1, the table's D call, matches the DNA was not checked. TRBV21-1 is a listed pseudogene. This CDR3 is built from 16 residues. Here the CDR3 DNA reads TGTGCCAGCAGCAAAGTCGAGACAGCCTCTGGAAACACCATATATTTT. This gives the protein CASSKVETASGNTIYF.

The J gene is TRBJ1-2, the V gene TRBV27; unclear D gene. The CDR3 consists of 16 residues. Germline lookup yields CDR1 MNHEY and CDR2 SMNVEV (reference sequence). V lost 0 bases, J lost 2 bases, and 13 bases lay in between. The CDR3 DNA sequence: TGTGCCAGCAGTTTATCCGGGGTAGAAGCAAACTATGGCTACACCTTC. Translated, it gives CASSLSGVEANYGYTF.

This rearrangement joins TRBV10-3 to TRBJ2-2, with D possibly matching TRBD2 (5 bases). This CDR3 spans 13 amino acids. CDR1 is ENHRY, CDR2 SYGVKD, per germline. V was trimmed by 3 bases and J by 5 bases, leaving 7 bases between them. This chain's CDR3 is CAISERGTGELFF. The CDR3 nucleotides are TGTGCCATCAGTGAACGGGGTACCGGGGAGCTGTTTTTT.

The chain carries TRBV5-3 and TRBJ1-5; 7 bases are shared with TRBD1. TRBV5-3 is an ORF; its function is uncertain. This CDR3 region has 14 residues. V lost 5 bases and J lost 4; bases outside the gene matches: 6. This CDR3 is CARSYDRENQPQHF. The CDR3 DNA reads TGTGCCAGAAGTTATGACAGGGAAAATCAGCCCCAGCATTTT.

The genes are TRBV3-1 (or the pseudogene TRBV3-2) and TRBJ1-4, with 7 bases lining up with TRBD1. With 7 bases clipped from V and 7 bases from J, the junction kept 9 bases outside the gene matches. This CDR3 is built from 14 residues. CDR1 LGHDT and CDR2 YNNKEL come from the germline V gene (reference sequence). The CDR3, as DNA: TGTGCCAGCACCTCGCAAGGGGGCGGTGAAAAACTGTTTTTT. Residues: CASTSQGGGEKLFF.

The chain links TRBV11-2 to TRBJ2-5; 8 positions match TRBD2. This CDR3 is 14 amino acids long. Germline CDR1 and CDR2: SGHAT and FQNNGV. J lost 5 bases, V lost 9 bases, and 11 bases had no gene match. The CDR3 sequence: CASFSGNVGETQYF. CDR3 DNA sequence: TGTGCCAGTTTTAGCGGGAATGTAGGGGAGACCCAGTACTTC.

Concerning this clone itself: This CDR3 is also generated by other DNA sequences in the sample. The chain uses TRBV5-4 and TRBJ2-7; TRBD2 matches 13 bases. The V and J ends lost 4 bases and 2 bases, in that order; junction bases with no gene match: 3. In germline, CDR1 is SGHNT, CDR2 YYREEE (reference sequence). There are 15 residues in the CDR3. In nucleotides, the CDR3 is TGTGCCAGCAGCCCAGGGACTAGCGGGACCTACGAGCAGTACTTC. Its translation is CASSPGTSGTYEQYF. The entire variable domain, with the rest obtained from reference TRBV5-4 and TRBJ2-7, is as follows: ETGVTQSPTHLIKTRGQQVTLRCSSQSGHNTVSWYQQALGQGPQFIFQYYREEENGRGNFPPRFSGLQFPNYSSELNVNALELDDSALYLCASSPGTSGTYEQYFGPGTRLTVT.

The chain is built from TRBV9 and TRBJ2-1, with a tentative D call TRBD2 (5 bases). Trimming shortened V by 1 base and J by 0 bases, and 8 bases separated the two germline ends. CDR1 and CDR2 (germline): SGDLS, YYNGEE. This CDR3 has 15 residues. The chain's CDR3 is CASSVLGSSYNEQFF. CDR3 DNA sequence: TGTGCCAGCAGCGTACTGGGGAGCTCCTACAATGAGCAGTTCTTC. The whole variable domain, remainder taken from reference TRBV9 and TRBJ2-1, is DSGVTQTPKHLITATGQRVTLRCSPRSGDLSVYWYQQSLDQGLQFLIQYYNGEERAKGNILERFSAQQFPDLHSELNLSSLELGDSALYFCASSVLGSSYNEQFFGPGTRLTVL.

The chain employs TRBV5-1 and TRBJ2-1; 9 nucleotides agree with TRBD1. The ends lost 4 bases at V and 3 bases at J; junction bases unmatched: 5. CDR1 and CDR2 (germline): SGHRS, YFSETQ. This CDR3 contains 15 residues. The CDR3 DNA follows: TGCGCCAGCAGCACCGACAGGGGGGGCTACAATGAGCAGTTCTTC. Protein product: CASSTDRGGYNEQFF.

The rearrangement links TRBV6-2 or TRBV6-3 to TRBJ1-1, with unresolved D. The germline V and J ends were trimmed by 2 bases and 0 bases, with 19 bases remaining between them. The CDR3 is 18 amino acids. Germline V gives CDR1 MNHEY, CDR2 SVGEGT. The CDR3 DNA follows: TGTGCCAGCAGTTACGACTTTAACCTCGGGTCCGTGAACACTGAAGCTTTCTTT. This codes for CASSYDFNLGSVNTEAFF.

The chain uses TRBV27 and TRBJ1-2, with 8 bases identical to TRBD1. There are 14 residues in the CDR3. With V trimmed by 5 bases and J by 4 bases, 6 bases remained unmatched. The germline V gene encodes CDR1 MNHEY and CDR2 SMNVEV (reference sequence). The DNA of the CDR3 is TGTGCCAGCAGTAGCAGGGGGCAGAGCTATGGCTACACCTTC. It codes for CASSSRGQSYGYTF.

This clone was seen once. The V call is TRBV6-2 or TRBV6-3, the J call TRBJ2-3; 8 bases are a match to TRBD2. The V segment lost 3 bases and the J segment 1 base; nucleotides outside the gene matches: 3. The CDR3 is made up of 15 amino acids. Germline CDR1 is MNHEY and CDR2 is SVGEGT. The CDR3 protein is CASSYGRGGTDTQYF. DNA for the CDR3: TGTGCCAGCAGTTATGGGCGGGGGGGCACAGATACGCAGTATTTT.

CDR3 loop: CASSRRPGTSGRGETQYF. As DNA, the CDR3 is TGTGCCAGTAGTAGAAGACCCGGGACTAGCGGGAGAGGAGAGACCCAGTACTTC. J is TRBJ2-5 and V is TRBV19; 14 bases are a match to TRBD2. The CDR3 runs 18 residues. CDR1 and CDR2 from the germline V gene are LNHDA and SQIVND (reference sequence). The junction had 11 bases not matched to a gene; V was cut back by 4 bases and J by 4 bases.

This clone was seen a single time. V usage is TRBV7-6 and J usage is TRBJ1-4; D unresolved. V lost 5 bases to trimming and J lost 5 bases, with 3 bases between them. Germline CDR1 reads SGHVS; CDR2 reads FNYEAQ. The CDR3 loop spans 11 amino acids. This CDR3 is CASSLNEKLFF. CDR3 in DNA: TGTGCCAGCAGCCTCAATGAAAAACTGTTTTTT.

For the CDR3, the DNA is TGTGCCACCAGCAGAGAGGAGGGGAGCTCACCCCTCCACTTT. It translates to CATSREEGSSPLHF. This chain links TRBV15 with TRBJ1-6, with D possibly TRBD1 on 5 matching bases. Germline CDR1 reads LNHNV; CDR2 reads YYDKDF (reference sequence). The V gene lost 0 bases and the J gene lost 10 bases, with 10 bases spanning the gap. The CDR3 extends over 14 amino acids.